The following is a T cell receptor (beta chain) sequence with its context. These data are taken from a study of neoadjuvant anti-PD-1 for oral cavity cancer. The assay was immunoSEQ multiplex PCR, and TCRdb's table has in-frame clones only and misses some. The table records about 62,000 clones, roughly 80% of them present only once. Trimming took 7 bases from V and 4 from J; bases not matched to a gene: 4. Germline lookup yields CDR1 WSHSY and CDR2 SAAADI. There are 13 residues in the CDR3. Patients were newly diagnosed with stage II-IVA oral cavity squamous cell carcinoma without prior systemic or radiation treatment.

J is TRBJ1-2 and V is TRBV10-2, with TRBD1 identical over 9 bases. The receptor comes from a person between 40 and 85 years old with oral cavity squamous cell carcinoma. Sequenced material: PBMCs, taken before nivolumab (anti-PD-1) treatment. CDR3 coding DNA: TGCGCCAGCAATCGGGACAGGGTCTATGGCTACACCTTC. Amino acids: CASNRDRVYGYTF.